The sequence of this T cell receptor (beta chain) was determined in a study of beta chain features in type 1 diabetes. As every portion of the isolated RNA was reverse transcribed, the sequencing read expressed TCRB transcripts. The table came from immunoSEQ multiplex PCR; TCRdb's copy has only in-frame clones and leaves some out. Among under 850,000 clones listed, 13% were seen once. This clone was observed a handful of times. What it recognizes is unknown. Other nucleotide sequences from this sample produce the same CDR3. V was trimmed by 0 bases and J by 3 bases, leaving 7 bases between them. The V gene's germline CDR1 is KGHSH and CDR2 LQKENI. This CDR3 region has 14 residues. Study findings and constraints: TCRB CDR3s were moderately but significantly shorter in Type 1 diabetes patients in all four CD4+ subsets.

The source is a man aged 18 to 30 with type 1 diabetes. Sequenced material: naive CD4+ T cells from blood. The chain uses TRBV18 and TRBJ2-3; D ambiguous. CDR3 residues: CASSPPSKTDTQYF. The CDR3 DNA sequence: TGTGCCAGCTCACCACCAAGCAAGACAGATACGCAGTATTTT.